Below, 5 T cell receptor beta chains from the same sample are listed, as sequenced in a study of early T cells in non-severe SARS-CoV-2 infection. Each CDR3 protein is one row after TCRdb ran MiXCR on the 5' RACE reads. In the table there are some 50,000 distinct CDR3 sequences, about 9.7% of which are singletons. Sequenced material: whole blood. Receptors were obtained from an adult who was a healthcare worker with PCR-confirmed SARS-CoV-2 infection or an uninfected control (not recorded which).

This clonotype has ten or more counts. The chain carries TRBV7-2 and TRBJ1-1; no clear D gene. CDR1 and CDR2 from the germline V gene are SGHTA and FQGNSA. V was shortened by 4 bases and J by 10 bases, with 16 bases between the two germline ends. The CDR3 totals 13 residues. This CDR3 reads CASSSDSAVRAFF. CDR3 DNA sequence: TGTGCCAGCAGCTCCGACTCGGCCGTGAGAGCTTTCTTT.

The chain couples TRBV20-1 to TRBJ2-2; D not certain. This CDR3 region has 15 residues. Deletions cut 0 bases from V and 0 bases from J, with 8 bases between. The germline CDR1 and CDR2 sequences are DFQATT and SNEGSKA (reference sequence). The CDR3 here is CSARDVAANTGELFF. The CDR3 DNA is TGCAGTGCTAGAGATGTGGCTGCGAACACCGGGGAGCTGTTTTTT.

In its sample, this clonotype was seen many times. The gene calls are TRBV9 and TRBJ1-1; no clear D gene. The germline gives CDR1 SGDLS, CDR2 YYNGEE. V dropped 0 bases and J dropped 2 bases, with 5 bases sitting between them. The CDR3 runs to 13 residues. CDR3 sequence reads: CASSVAANTEAFF. Here the CDR3 DNA reads TGTGCCAGCAGCGTAGCGGCAAACACTGAAGCTTTCTTT. The full variable domain, completed using reference TRBV9 and TRBJ1-1, is DSGVTQTPKHLITATGQRVTLRCSPRSGDLSVYWYQQSLDQGLQFLIQYYNGEERAKGNILERFSAQQFPDLHSELNLSSLELGDSALYFCASSVAANTEAFFGQGTRLTVV.

The chain carries TRBV29-1 and TRBJ2-5; maybe TRBD1 (6 bases). Germline loops: CDR1 SQVTM, CDR2 ANQGSEA. V gave up 3 bases and J gave up 3 bases, with 8 bases separating them. The CDR3 is 12 amino acids. DNA of the CDR3: TGCAGCGTTGACCCAGGGGAAGAGACCCAGTACTTC. Its protein product is CSVDPGEETQYF.

This clonotype appeared many times. This rearrangement joins TRBV6-1 to TRBJ2-3; D gene ambiguous. The V gene lost 6 bases and the J gene lost 1 base, with 17 bases spanning the gap. Germline CDR1 reads MNHNS; CDR2 reads SASEGT. The CDR3 extends over 16 amino acids. CDR3 amino acids: CASRERKPAGTDTQYF. DNA of the CDR3: TGTGCCAGCAGGGAGAGAAAACCGGCCGGCACAGATACGCAGTATTTT.